This T cell receptor (beta chain) was identified in a study of T cells in Graves' hyperthyroidism and ophthalmopathy. Study details: Any treatment followed the collection of peripheral blood at initial diagnosis. Study results and caveats: Ophthalmopathy cases were set apart from stable hyperthyroidism by a 13 V-J model. Most thyroid-expanded clonotypes above 0.001 were also found in blood.

Amplification of TCR beta CDR3 regions was performed using RNA transcripts as template. Initially, a first-round RT-PCR of the TCR CDR3 employed the HTBI primer set. TCRdb independently ran MiXCR on the multiplex PCR reads; one entry per CDR3 protein. The repertoire holds 600,000 to 650,000 distinct CDR3 sequences, with less than 25% as singletons. This clonotype was picked up a small number of times. The target antigen is unknown. Investigators excluded patients with uncontrolled infection, other autoimmune disease, pregnancy or lactation. Trimming cost V 0 bases and J 3 bases; bases outside gene matches: 4. Germline lookup yields CDR1 DFQATT and CDR2 SNEGSKA (reference sequence). The CDR3 contains 15 residues.

The sequence derives from a man between 25 and 39 years old with Graves' ophthalmopathy. The chain has TRBV20-1 and TRBJ2-1; TRBD2 matches 8 bases. The source material was blood. The DNA of the CDR3 is TGCAGTGCTAGAGATCGGACTAGCCTCTACAATGAGCAGTTCTTC. As protein: CSARDRTSLYNEQFF.